A single sample is the source of the 20 T cell receptor beta chains below, sequenced in a study of glioma-infiltrating T cells after dendritic cell vaccination. Sequencing used immunoSEQ multiplex PCR; TCRdb keeps in-frame clones, though not all of them. The repertoire holds about 30,000 clones, 85% to 95% seen once, with 2.2% in the top ten. The source material was blood, sampled before dendritic cell vaccination. The receptors were gathered from a human donor with glioblastoma.

The V gene is TRBV5-1, the J gene TRBJ2-3; 8 bases fit TRBD2. Germline-derived CDR1 and CDR2 are SGHRS and YFSETQ. After removal of 7 bases from V and 4 bases from J, the junction contained 11 bases not matched to a gene. The CDR3 runs to 15 residues. Here the CDR3 DNA reads TGCGCCAGCGCAATAAGGGGGACTAGTGCAGATACGCAGTATTTT. Its translation is CASAIRGTSADTQYF.

The CDR3 protein is CASGTATSVNEQFF. CDR3 DNA: TGCGCCAGCGGGACAGCTACAAGTGTGAATGAGCAGTTCTTC. The V gene is TRBV5-1, the J gene TRBJ2-1; 7 bases align to TRBD1. The CDR3 contains 14 residues. V lost 7 bases to trimming and J lost 7 bases; unmatched junction nucleotides: 11. CDR1 is SGHRS and CDR2 is YFSETQ in the germline V gene.

The CDR3 sequence: CASSQQGNGELFF. The CDR3 DNA sequence: TGTGCCAGCAGCCAGCAGGGGAACGGGGAGCTGTTTTTT. The chain joins TRBV7-9 to TRBJ2-2; tentatively, D is TRBD1 (6 bases). Trimming left V 5 bases short and J 7 bases short, with 11 bases between. Looked up from germline, CDR1 is SEHNR and CDR2 is FQNEAQ (reference sequence). The CDR3 has 13 residues. Together with reference TRBV7-9 and TRBJ2-2, the CDR3 gives the full variable domain: DTGVSQNPRHKITKRGQNVTFRCDPISEHNRLYWYRQTLGQGPEFLTYFQNEAQLEKSRLLSDRFSAERPKGSFSTLEIQRTEQGDSAMYLCASSQQGNGELFFGEGSRLTVL.

V is TRBV7-9 and J is TRBJ2-3, with 9 bases fitting TRBD1. J was trimmed by 4 bases and V by 5 bases; bases with no gene match: 10. There are 16 residues in the CDR3. Germline V gene sequence: CDR1 SEHNR, CDR2 FQNEAQ (reference sequence). The CDR3 loop reads CASSPPMDRGADTQYF. The CDR3 nucleotides are TGTGCCAGCAGCCCGCCTATGGACAGGGGTGCAGATACGCAGTATTTT.

V usage is TRBV21-1 and J usage is TRBJ2-7; the DNA was not used to check the table's D call, TRBD1. TRBV21-1 is annotated as a pseudogene. The CDR3 spans 17 residues. The chain's CDR3 is CASSKVAGGKRGYEQYF. The CDR3 DNA follows: TGTGCCAGCAGCAAAGTGGCAGGGGGTAAGAGAGGATACGAGCAGTACTTC.

This chain uses TRBV15 with TRBJ2-1, with TRBD2 identical over 9 bases. J lost 8 bases, V lost 5 bases, and 19 bases had no gene match. Germline loops: CDR1 LNHNV, CDR2 YYDKDF (reference sequence). This CDR3 comprises 18 residues. CDR3 sequence (DNA): TGTGCCACCAGCCTTAGATACTCCGGGACTAGCCCCACCGATGAGCAGTTCTTC. It translates to CATSLRYSGTSPTDEQFF.

This chain joins TRBV11-2 and TRBJ2-3; 15 bases agree with TRBD2. In germline, CDR1 is SGHAT, CDR2 FQNNGV. V lost 6 bases to trimming and J lost 15 bases; unmatched junction nucleotides: 13. The CDR3 runs 15 residues. In DNA, the CDR3 is TGTGCCAGCAGGTTATCCGGGACTAGCGGGGGGATGGGATATTTT. This encodes CASRLSGTSGGMGYF.

The chain joins TRBV5-1 to TRBJ1-1; tentatively, D is TRBD1 (5 bases). There are 14 residues in the CDR3. V dropped 5 bases and J dropped 1 base, with 12 bases sitting between them. CDR1 and CDR2 (germline): SGHRS, YFSETQ. CDR3 DNA sequence: TGCGCCAGCAGTGGACAAAACGGGAACACTGAAGCTTTCTTT. Amino acids: CASSGQNGNTEAFF.

V is TRBV7-2 and J is TRBJ2-5; the match to TRBD1 covers 10 bases. Trimming took 5 bases from V and 2 from J; bases not matched to a gene: 2. The CDR3 is made up of 14 amino acids. Germline assignment: CDR1 SGHTA and CDR2 FQGNSA. CDR3: CASSPDRGQETQYF. The CDR3, as DNA: TGTGCCAGCAGCCCGGACAGGGGGCAAGAGACCCAGTACTTC.

The chain recombines TRBV5-4 with TRBJ2-7, with 7 bases identical to TRBD1. Germline V gives CDR1 SGHNT, CDR2 YYREEE (reference sequence). CDR3 length equals 14 residues. The J segment lost 5 bases and the V segment lost 4 bases, leaving 9 bases of the junction unmatched. The CDR3 DNA is TGTGCCAGCAGCCCCGGACAGGAAATCCACGAGCAGTACTTC. Residues: CASSPGQEIHEQYF.

V is TRBV5-8 and J is TRBJ1-2; no firm D call. In germline, CDR1 is SGHTS, CDR2 YDEGEE. V lost 0 bases and J lost 2, with 8 bases in between. This CDR3 has 14 amino acids. The CDR3 DNA is TGTGCCAGCAGCTTGGCCCCGGGGAACTATGGCTACACCTTC. It codes for CASSLAPGNYGYTF.

The chain joins TRBV14 to TRBJ2-3; 10 bases match TRBD2. The CDR3 totals 18 residues. Germline trimming cut 4 bases from V and 1 base from J; bases unmatched to any gene: 11. Germline values: CDR1 SGHDN, CDR2 FVKESK. The CDR3: CASSPPGLAGDGTDTQYF. DNA for the CDR3: TGTGCCAGCAGCCCACCAGGCCTAGCGGGGGATGGCACAGATACGCAGTATTTT.

The rearrangement links TRBV30 to TRBJ1-5; 8 bases are a match to TRBD1. With V trimmed by 2 bases and J by 2 bases, 17 bases remained unmatched. The germline gives CDR1 GTSNPN, CDR2 SVGIG (reference sequence). CDR3 length equals 19 residues. The CDR3: CAWSPGGLTGATGNQPQHF. The CDR3 nucleotides are TGTGCCTGGAGTCCCGGGGGGCTGACAGGGGCGACAGGCAATCAGCCCCAGCATTTT.

The chain has TRBV14 and TRBJ2-1; D is perhaps TRBD1 (5 bases). Germline-derived CDR1 and CDR2 are SGHDN and FVKESK. Trimming stripped 1 base from V and 8 bases from J, with 12 bases between. The CDR3 is 14 residues long. This chain's CDR3 is CASSQGSWGYEQFF. CDR3 sequence (DNA): TGTGCCAGCAGCCAAGGGAGCTGGGGCTATGAGCAGTTCTTC.

For this clone: The junction departs from germline at one end; a sequencing error may be responsible. This sample also contains other DNA sequences that code for the same CDR3. The chain employs TRBV5-4 and TRBJ1-6; TRBD1 is a possible D gene (6 bases). Germline values: CDR1 SGHNT, CDR2 YYREEE (reference sequence). This CDR3 has 13 residues. In nucleotides, the CDR3 is TGTGCCAGCAGCTTAGCAGGGGATTCCCCCCTCCACTTT. Translating it yields CASSLAGDSPLHF.

DNA of the CDR3: TGCAGCGTTAAGGCTGGGGGCGTGGAGACCCAGTACTTC. Its translation is CSVKAGGVETQYF. This rearrangement joins TRBV29-1 to TRBJ2-5, with D possibly matching TRBD1 (6 bases). Germline V gene lookup returns CDR1 SQVTM and CDR2 ANQGSEA. This CDR3 region has 13 residues. Trimming left V 5 bases short and J 5 bases short, with 15 bases between.

This CDR3 reads CASSDSGRGLIGYTF. In nucleotides, the CDR3 is TGTGCCAGCAGTGACTCGGGCAGGGGGTTGATTGGCTACACCTTC. The chain couples TRBV6-4 to TRBJ1-2, with 7 nucleotides matching TRBD1. CDR1 MRHNA and CDR2 SNTAGT come from the germline V gene. The CDR3 sequence is 15 residues long. Trimming took 0 bases from V and 7 from J; bases not matched to a gene: 8.

This chain uses TRBV6-4 with TRBJ1-4; possibly TRBD1 for D (6 bases). Per the germline V gene, CDR1 is MRHNA and CDR2 is SNTAGT. V was cut by 6 bases and J by 8 bases, with 22 bases left in between. The CDR3 length is 16 residues. Here the CDR3 DNA reads TGTGCCAGCAGGAGCCCCGGACAGCCGTACGGCGAAAAACTGTTTTTT. It translates to CASRSPGQPYGEKLFF.

The J gene is TRBJ2-7, the V gene TRBV6-5; 8 bases agree with TRBD1. The germline V gene encodes CDR1 MNHEY and CDR2 SVGAGI. V lost 0 bases to trimming and J lost 6 bases; unmatched junction nucleotides: 7. The CDR3 is 15 residues long. CDR3 amino acids: CASSYSGGQGLEQYF. Written as DNA, the CDR3 is TGTGCCAGCAGTTACTCAGGAGGACAGGGACTCGAGCAGTACTTC.

The chain couples TRBV2 to TRBJ2-6; 7 nucleotides line up with TRBD1. V trimming: 3 bases; J trimming: 5 bases; junction bases outside the gene matches: 10. CDR1 and CDR2 (germline): SNHLY, FYNNEI. This CDR3 comprises 17 residues. Here the CDR3 DNA reads TGTGCCAGCAGTGACCTTCTAGACAGGGCCCGGGCCAACGTCCTGACTTTC. This encodes CASSDLLDRARANVLTF.